This TCR beta chain was recorded in a study of T cell repertoires in aging, cancer and after chemotherapy. As for the study in general: The full dataset contained several million TCR reads. General study findings and limits: Healthy donors lost TCR diversity with age mainly through richness, cancer patients through richness and evenness.

Trimming cost V 8 bases and J 2 bases; bases outside gene matches: 9. Per the germline V gene, CDR1 is MDHEN and CDR2 is SYDVKM. The CDR3 has 16 residues. Amplification of TCR beta used genomic DNA extracted from peripheral blood. Rearranged V-D-J TRB sequences were amplified with a mixed TRB-A/B primer pool. Via MiXCR, TCRdb re-called the multiplex PCR reads, giving one row per CDR3 protein. The repertoire holds roughly 4,100 distinct CDR3 sequences, with roughly 25% as singletons. To note about this clonotype: Its antigen is undetermined.

The receptor was derived from a human donor with a solid tumor. V and J are TRBV28 and TRBJ2-3; 11 nucleotides line up with TRBD2. Sequencing was performed on blood. CDR3 loop: CASCSLTSGTTDTQYF. The CDR3 coding sequence is TGTGCCAGCTGTTCTCTGACTAGCGGGACCACAGATACGCAGTATTTT.